The 25 T cell receptor beta chains listed next were all sequenced from one sample in a study of OX40 agonist ivuxolimab in advanced cancers. Produced via immunoSEQ multiplex PCR; TCRdb's table is partial and in-frame only. Here the sample spans about 110,000 clones, roughly nine tenths being singletons. The sequencing used CD4+ or CD8+ T cells sorted from blood, collected in a trial of the OX40 agonist ivuxolimab. The receptors derive from an adult with an advanced solid tumor such as melanoma, head and neck, liver or kidney cancer.

This rearrangement joins TRBV30 to TRBJ1-1, with D perhaps TRBD1 (5 bases). The germline V gene encodes CDR1 GTSNPN and CDR2 SVGIG (reference sequence). Between the trimmed V and J ends, which lost 4 bases and 6 bases, there was a span of 24 bases. The CDR3 is made up of 16 amino acids. CDR3 nucleotide sequence: TGTGCCTGGACCCTGGGGGTAGCGGGTGGAGTGTCTGAAGCTTTCTTT. Its translation is CAWTLGVAGGVSEAFF.

V gene TRBV11-2 combines with J gene TRBJ1-4; 7 nucleotides agree with TRBD1. Unmatched junction bases numbered 5, after V lost 3 bases and J lost 4 bases. The CDR3 covers 15 residues. Germline V lookup: CDR1 SGHAT, CDR2 FQNNGV. The CDR3 bases are TGTGCCAGCAGCTTTAACAGGGGCAGTAATGAAAAACTGTTTTTT. It is translated as CASSFNRGSNEKLFF.

V is TRBV27 and J is TRBJ2-7; unclear D gene. This CDR3 has 13 residues. V lost 4 bases and J 6 bases, leaving 13 bases between the germline ends. CDR1 MNHEY and CDR2 SMNVEV come from the germline V gene (reference sequence). The DNA for the CDR3 is TGTGCCAGCAGTTACTCCCTGGGCGGCGAGCAGTACTTC. Its protein is CASSYSLGGEQYF.

The chain carries TRBV2 and TRBJ1-5; the D gene is possibly TRBD1 (6 bases). CDR1 and CDR2 from the germline V gene are SNHLY and FYNNEI. V lost 6 bases and J lost 0, with 21 bases in between. The CDR3 length is 18 residues. CDR3 sequence: CASSASAWTALSNQPQHF. As DNA, the CDR3 is TGTGCCAGCAGCGCGAGTGCCTGGACAGCCCTTAGCAATCAGCCCCAGCATTTT.

The rearrangement uses TRBV11-3 and TRBJ1-1, with D unresolved. Germline assignment: CDR1 SGHNT and CDR2 YENEEA. V lost 1 base and J lost 4, with 16 bases in between. CDR3 length: 16 amino acids. CDR3 in amino acids: CASSLGEGRGGTEAFF. CDR3 in DNA: TGTGCCAGCAGCTTAGGGGAGGGTCGGGGTGGCACTGAAGCTTTCTTT.

This chain uses TRBV5-4 with TRBJ1-2; 9 bases map to TRBD1. CDR1 and CDR2 (germline): SGHNT, YYREEE (reference sequence). Trimming took 5 bases from V and 6 from J; bases not matched to a gene: 8. The CDR3 is made up of 14 amino acids. This CDR3 is CASSYTGTGHGYTF. CDR3 sequence (DNA): TGTGCCAGCAGTTATACCGGGACAGGGCATGGCTACACCTTC. The whole variable domain, remainder taken from reference TRBV5-4 and TRBJ1-2, is ETGVTQSPTHLIKTRGQQVTLRCSSQSGHNTVSWYQQALGQGPQFIFQYYREEENGRGNFPPRFSGLQFPNYSSELNVNALELDDSALYLCASSYTGTGHGYTFGSGTRLTVV.

The chain has TRBV11-3 and TRBJ2-3; D call uncertain. Between the trimmed V and J ends, which lost 1 base and 3 bases, there was a span of 8 bases. This CDR3 has 14 amino acids. CDR1 and CDR2 (germline): SGHNT, YENEEA. CDR3 sequence (DNA): TGTGCCAGCAGCTTAGGGGGAACTACAGATACGCAGTATTTT. This codes for CASSLGGTTDTQYF.

The V call is TRBV29-1, the J call TRBJ1-1; D not certain. Trimming removed 4 bases from V and 5 bases from J, with 5 bases in between. Germline CDR1 and CDR2: SQVTM and ANQGSEA. The CDR3 runs 10 residues. The CDR3 bases are TGCAGCGTTGTAGGGACTGAAGCTTTCTTT. Protein sequence: CSVVGTEAFF.

This rearrangement joins TRBV2 to TRBJ2-1, with 13 bases fitting TRBD2. CDR1 and CDR2 from the germline V gene are SNHLY and FYNNEI. J gave up 6 bases and V 5 bases, and 4 bases lay outside the gene matches. CDR3 size: 15 residues. The DNA for the CDR3 is TGTGCCAGCAGTTTACTAGCGGGAGGGGTCAATGAGCAGTTCTTC. It encodes CASSLLAGGVNEQFF.

The table lists this clone with a few counts. The V and J genes are TRBV10-3 and TRBJ2-1; 9 bases align to TRBD2. The ends lost 2 bases at V and 1 base at J; junction bases unmatched: 3. Germline CDR1 and CDR2: ENHRY and SYGVKD. The CDR3 is made up of 16 amino acids. For the CDR3, the DNA is TGTGCCATCAGTGAGAGACTAGCGGATTCCTACAATGAGCAGTTCTTC. It codes for CAISERLADSYNEQFF.

About this clone: The junction differs from germline at one of its ends, possibly a read error. The chain employs TRBV7-7 and TRBJ2-5, with 8 bases aligning to TRBD2. Germline lookup yields CDR1 SSHAT and CDR2 FNYEAQ (reference sequence). CDR3 size: 15 residues. The CDR3 loop is CASSLTREDVETQYF. The CDR3 bases are TGTGCTAGCAGCTTAACGCGGGAGGACGTGGAGACCCAGTACTTC.

For this clone: Other DNA sequences in the sample encode the same CDR3. V usage is TRBV7-3 and J usage is TRBJ2-2, with D perhaps matching TRBD2 (5 bases). Germline V gene sequence: CDR1 SGHTA, CDR2 FQGTGA. The CDR3 runs 14 residues. The germline V and J ends were trimmed by 5 bases and 1 base, with 8 bases remaining between them. The CDR3: CASSPGENTGELFF. Written as DNA, the CDR3 is TGTGCCAGCAGCCCCGGGGAGAACACCGGGGAGCTGTTTTTT.

This chain uses TRBV4-1 with TRBJ1-5, with D perhaps matching TRBD1 (6 bases). The germline CDR1 and CDR2 sequences are MGHRA and YSYEKL. The CDR3 consists of 15 residues. Trimming left V 2 bases short and J 9 bases short, with 17 bases between. CDR3 sequence reads: CASSQPDSRSGPQHF. The CDR3 region has the DNA TGCGCCAGCAGCCAACCGGACAGTCGGAGTGGGCCCCAGCATTTT.

This sequence joins TRBV19 and TRBJ2-2; possible D gene TRBD1, 5 bases. V lost 5 bases to trimming and J lost 0 bases, with 13 bases between them. The CDR3 has 16 amino acids. Germline-derived CDR1 and CDR2 are LNHDA and SQIVND (reference sequence). The CDR3 loop reads CASSQGYFANTGELFF. The CDR3 coding sequence is TGTGCCAGTAGTCAGGGATACTTCGCGAACACCGGGGAGCTGTTTTTT.

The chain recombines TRBV29-1 with TRBJ1-2, with unresolved D. V dropped 6 bases and J dropped 12 bases, with 11 bases sitting between them. CDR1 is SQVTM, CDR2 ANQGSEA, per germline. This CDR3 comprises 9 residues. CDR3 nucleotides: TGCAGCGTCAGTCCTCCGGACACCTTC. Protein sequence: CSVSPPDTF.

This clone was counted between two and nine times. The chain uses TRBV7-9 and TRBJ2-7, with D tentatively TRBD2 (6 bases). Germline loops: CDR1 SEHNR, CDR2 FQNEAQ (reference sequence). The CDR3 extends over 16 amino acids. The germline V and J ends were trimmed by 6 bases and 3 bases, with 21 bases remaining between them. This CDR3 reads CASSLRTTGSYYEQYF. In DNA, the CDR3 is TGTGCCAGCAGTTTAAGGACTACCGGGAGTTACTACGAGCAGTACTTC.

The chain joins TRBV10-3 to TRBJ2-5, with 12 positions matching TRBD1. Looked up from germline, CDR1 is ENHRY and CDR2 is SYGVKD. This CDR3 has 15 amino acids. V lost 5 bases and J lost 5; bases outside the gene matches: 6. The CDR3 reads CAISKGQGAGETQYF. The DNA for the CDR3 is TGTGCCATCAGTAAGGGACAGGGGGCGGGGGAGACCCAGTACTTC.

The sample holds one count of this clone. V and J are TRBV28 and TRBJ2-7; 11 nucleotides agree with TRBD1. The V segment lost 5 bases and the J segment 4 bases; nucleotides outside the gene matches: 4. This CDR3 contains 14 residues. Germline V gene sequence: CDR1 MDHEN, CDR2 SYDVKM. The chain's CDR3 is CASSRTGGLYEQYF. For the CDR3, the DNA is TGTGCCAGCAGTCGGACAGGGGGCTTGTACGAGCAGTACTTC.

On this clone itself: The junction departs from the called germline gene at one end, perhaps through a read error. The rearrangement links TRBV2 to TRBJ2-1, with TRBD2 as a possible D gene (6 bases). The CDR3 consists of 15 residues. Germline CDR1 and CDR2: SNHLY and FYNNEI. The CDR3: CASSGSRDSDNEQFF. CDR3 nucleotide sequence: TGTGCCAGCAGTGGTTCAAGGGACTCCGACAATGAGCAGTTCTTC.

The chain links TRBV7-3 to TRBJ2-2; TRBD1 is a possible D gene (5 bases). The CDR3 has 15 residues. The V end lost 5 bases, the J end lost 8 bases, and 18 bases lay between the germline ends. Germline lookup yields CDR1 SGHTA and CDR2 FQGTGA. Here the CDR3 reads CASSKTTPRTGELFF. Written as DNA, the CDR3 is TGTGCCAGCAGCAAAACAACCCCTAGGACAGGGGAGCTGTTTTTT.

This clone showed up just once. The chain has TRBV6-1 and TRBJ2-3; D is uncertain. The CDR3 is 16 residues long. The V and J ends lost 0 bases and 2 bases respectively, with 12 bases between them. CDR1 and CDR2 from the germline V gene are MNHNS and SASEGT. CDR3 sequence (DNA): TGTGCCAGCAGTGAAGCGTTCCCAGGAGTCACAGATACGCAGTATTTT. Translated, it gives CASSEAFPGVTDTQYF.

The chain is built from TRBV5-1 and TRBJ2-3; TRBD1 matches 7 bases. Germline V lookup: CDR1 SGHRS, CDR2 YFSETQ. The CDR3 covers 12 residues. V trimming: 4 bases; J trimming: 6 bases; junction bases outside the gene matches: 2. CDR3 sequence: CASSATGDTQYF. For the CDR3, the DNA is TGCGCCAGCAGCGCGACAGGGGATACGCAGTATTTT.

The rearrangement links TRBV2 to TRBJ2-6, with 8 bases aligning to TRBD2. Germline CDR1 reads SNHLY; CDR2 reads FYNNEI. The CDR3 has 16 amino acids. Trimming at V came to 1 base and at J to 4 bases, leaving 3 bases not matched to a gene. The CDR3, as DNA: TGTGCCAGCAGTGAAGGGTTAGCGGGAGGGGCCAACGTCCTGACTTTC. Translated, it gives CASSEGLAGGANVLTF. Full variable domain (missing parts from reference TRBV2 and TRBJ2-6): EPEVTQTPSHQVTQMGQEVILRCVPISNHLYFYWYRQILGQKVEFLVSFYNNEISEKSEIFDDQFSVERPDGSNFTLKIRSTKLEDSAMYFCASSEGLAGGANVLTFGAGSRLTVL.

DNA for the CDR3: TGTGCCAGCAGTGAAACGGACAGGGTGGTCTATAATTCACCCCTCCACTTT. It codes for CASSETDRVVYNSPLHF. This rearrangement joins TRBV25-1 to TRBJ1-6; 8 bases map to TRBD1. The CDR3 length is 17 residues. With V trimmed by 2 bases and J by 3 bases, 6 bases remained unmatched. Germline CDR1 MGHDK, CDR2 SYGVNS.

The rearrangement links TRBV10-2 to TRBJ1-5, with D possibly matching TRBD1 (5 bases). Germline CDR1 is WSHSY and CDR2 is SAAADI. This CDR3 spans 16 amino acids. Trimming took 3 bases from V and 0 from J, leaving 12 bases between them. DNA of the CDR3: TGCGCCAGCAGTGATAGAGGGACTTATAGCAATCAGCCCCAGCATTTT. Its translation: CASSDRGTYSNQPQHF.